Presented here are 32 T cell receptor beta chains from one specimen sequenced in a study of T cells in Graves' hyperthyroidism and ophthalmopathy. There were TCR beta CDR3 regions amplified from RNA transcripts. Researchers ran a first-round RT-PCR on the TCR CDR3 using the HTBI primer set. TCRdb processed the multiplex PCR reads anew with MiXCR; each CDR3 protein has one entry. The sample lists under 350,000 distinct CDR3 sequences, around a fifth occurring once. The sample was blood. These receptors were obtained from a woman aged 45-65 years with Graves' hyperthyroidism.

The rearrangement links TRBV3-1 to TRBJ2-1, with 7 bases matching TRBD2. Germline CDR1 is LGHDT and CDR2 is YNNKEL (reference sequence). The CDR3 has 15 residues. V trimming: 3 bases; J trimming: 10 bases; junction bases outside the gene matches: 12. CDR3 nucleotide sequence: TGTGCCAGCAGCCACCAAGGCGGGAGAGACGGAGAGCAGTTCTTC. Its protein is CASSHQGGRDGEQFF.

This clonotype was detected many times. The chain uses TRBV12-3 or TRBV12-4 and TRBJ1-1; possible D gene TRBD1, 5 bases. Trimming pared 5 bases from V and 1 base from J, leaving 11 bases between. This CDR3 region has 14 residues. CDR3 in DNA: TGTGCCAGCAGTCTGAGTACAGGGAACACTGAAGCTTTCTTT. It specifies CASSLSTGNTEAFF.

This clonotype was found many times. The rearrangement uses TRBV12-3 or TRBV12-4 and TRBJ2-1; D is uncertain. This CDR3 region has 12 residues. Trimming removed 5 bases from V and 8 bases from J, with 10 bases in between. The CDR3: CASSRAVDEQFF. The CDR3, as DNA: TGTGCCAGCAGTCGGGCCGTCGATGAGCAGTTCTTC.

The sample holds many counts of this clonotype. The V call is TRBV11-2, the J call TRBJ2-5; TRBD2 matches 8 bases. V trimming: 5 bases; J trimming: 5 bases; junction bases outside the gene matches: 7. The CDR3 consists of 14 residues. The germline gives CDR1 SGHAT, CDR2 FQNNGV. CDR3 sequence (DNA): TGTGCCAGCAGCCCACCCCCGGGGGGGGAGACCCAGTACTTC. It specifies CASSPPPGGETQYF.

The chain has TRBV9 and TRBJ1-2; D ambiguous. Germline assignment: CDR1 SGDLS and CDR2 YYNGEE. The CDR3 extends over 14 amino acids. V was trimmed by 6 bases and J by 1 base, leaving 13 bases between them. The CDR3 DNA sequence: TGTGCCAGCACCCGCTCGACCGATAACTATGGCTACACCTTC. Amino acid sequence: CASTRSTDNYGYTF.

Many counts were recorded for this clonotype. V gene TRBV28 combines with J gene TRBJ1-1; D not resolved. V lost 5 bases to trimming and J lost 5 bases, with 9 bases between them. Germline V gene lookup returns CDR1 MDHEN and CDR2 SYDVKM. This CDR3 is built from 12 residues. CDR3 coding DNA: TGTGCCAGCAGTGTCGAGTGGACTGAAGCTTTCTTT. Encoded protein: CASSVEWTEAFF.

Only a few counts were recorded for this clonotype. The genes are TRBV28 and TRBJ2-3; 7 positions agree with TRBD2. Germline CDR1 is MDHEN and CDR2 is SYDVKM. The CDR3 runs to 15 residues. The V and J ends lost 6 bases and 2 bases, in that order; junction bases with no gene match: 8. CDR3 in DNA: TGTGCCAGCAGCGATCGACTAGCCGACACAGATACGCAGTATTTT. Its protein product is CASSDRLADTDTQYF.

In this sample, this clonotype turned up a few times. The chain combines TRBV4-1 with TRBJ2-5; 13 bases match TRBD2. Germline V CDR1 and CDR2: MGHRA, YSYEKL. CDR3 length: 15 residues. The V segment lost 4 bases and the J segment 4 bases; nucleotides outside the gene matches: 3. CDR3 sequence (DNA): TGCGCCAGCAGCCCAACTAGCGGGAGGGTAGAGACCCAGTACTTC. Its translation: CASSPTSGRVETQYF.

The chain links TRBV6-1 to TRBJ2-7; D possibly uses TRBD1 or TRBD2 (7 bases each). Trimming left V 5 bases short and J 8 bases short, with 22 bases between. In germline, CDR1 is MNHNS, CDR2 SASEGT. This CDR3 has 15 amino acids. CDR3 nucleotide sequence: TGTGCCAGCAGTCGAGCGGGGACAGTAGGAGGGCAGCAGTACTTC. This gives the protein CASSRAGTVGGQQYF.

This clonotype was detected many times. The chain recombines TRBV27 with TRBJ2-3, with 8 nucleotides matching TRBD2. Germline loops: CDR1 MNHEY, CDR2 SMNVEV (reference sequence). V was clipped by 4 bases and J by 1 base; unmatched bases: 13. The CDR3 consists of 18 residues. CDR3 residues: CASSSSRLARGRTDTQYF. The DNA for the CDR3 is TGTGCCAGCAGTTCTTCCCGACTAGCGAGGGGACGCACAGATACGCAGTATTTT.

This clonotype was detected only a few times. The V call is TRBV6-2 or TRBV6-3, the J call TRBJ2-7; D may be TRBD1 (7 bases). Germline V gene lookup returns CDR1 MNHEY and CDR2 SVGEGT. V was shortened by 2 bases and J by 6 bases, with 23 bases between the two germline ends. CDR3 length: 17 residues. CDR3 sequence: CASSYGGPGGKQGEQYF. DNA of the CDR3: TGTGCCAGCAGTTACGGGGGGCCAGGGGGTAAGCAGGGCGAGCAGTACTTC.

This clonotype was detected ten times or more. In DNA, the CDR3 is TGCAGCGCGGAGGGGGACACCGGAGATACGCAGTATTTT. This codes for CSAEGDTGDTQYF. V gene TRBV29-1 combines with J gene TRBJ2-3; D is perhaps TRBD1 or TRBD2 (6 bases each). V lost 7 bases to trimming and J lost 5 bases, with 16 bases between them. The V gene's germline CDR1 is SQVTM and CDR2 ANQGSEA. This CDR3 is 13 amino acids long.

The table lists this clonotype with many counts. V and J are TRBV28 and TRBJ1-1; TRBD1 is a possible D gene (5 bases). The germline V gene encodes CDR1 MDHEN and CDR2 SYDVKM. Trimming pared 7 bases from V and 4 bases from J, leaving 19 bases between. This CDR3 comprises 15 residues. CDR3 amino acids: CASTFRKSGTTEAFF. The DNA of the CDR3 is TGTGCCAGCACGTTTAGGAAGTCGGGGACCACTGAAGCTTTCTTT.

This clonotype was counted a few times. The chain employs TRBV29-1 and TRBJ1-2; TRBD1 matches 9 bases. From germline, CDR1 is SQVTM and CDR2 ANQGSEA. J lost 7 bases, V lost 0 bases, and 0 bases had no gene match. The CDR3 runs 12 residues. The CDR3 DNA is TGCAGCGTTGAAGAGGGACAGGGTGGCTACACCTTC. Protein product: CSVEEGQGGYTF. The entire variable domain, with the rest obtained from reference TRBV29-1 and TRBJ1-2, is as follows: SAVISQKPSRDICQRGTSLTIQCQVDSQVTMMFWYRQQPGQSLTLIATANQGSEATYESGFVIDKFPISRPNLTFSTLTVSNMSPEDSSIYLCSVEEGQGGYTFGSGTRLTVV.

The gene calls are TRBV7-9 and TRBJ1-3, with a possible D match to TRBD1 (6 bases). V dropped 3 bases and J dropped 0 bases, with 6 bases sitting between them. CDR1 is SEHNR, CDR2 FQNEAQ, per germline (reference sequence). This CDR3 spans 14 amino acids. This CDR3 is CASSLGASGNTIYF. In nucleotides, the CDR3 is TGTGCCAGCAGCTTGGGGGCCTCTGGAAACACCATATATTTT.

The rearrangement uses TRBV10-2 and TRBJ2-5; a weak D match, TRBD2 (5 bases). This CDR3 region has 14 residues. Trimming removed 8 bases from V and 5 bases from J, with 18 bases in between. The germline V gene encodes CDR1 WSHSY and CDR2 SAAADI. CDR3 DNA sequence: TGCGCCAGCGGTCCGACAAGGTCGGGGGAGACCCAGTACTTC. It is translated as CASGPTRSGETQYF.

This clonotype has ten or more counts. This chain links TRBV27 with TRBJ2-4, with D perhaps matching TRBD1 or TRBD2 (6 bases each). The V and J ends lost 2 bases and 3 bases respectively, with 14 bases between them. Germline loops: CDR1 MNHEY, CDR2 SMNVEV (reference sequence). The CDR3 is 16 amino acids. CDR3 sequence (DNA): TGTGCCAGCAGTTTACTGAGGGGGGCCGGCAAAAACATTCAGTACTTC. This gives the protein CASSLLRGAGKNIQYF.

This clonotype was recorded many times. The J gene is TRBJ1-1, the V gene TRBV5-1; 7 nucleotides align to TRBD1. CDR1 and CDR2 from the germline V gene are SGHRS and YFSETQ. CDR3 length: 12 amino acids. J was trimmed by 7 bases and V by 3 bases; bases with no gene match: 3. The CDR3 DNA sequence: TGCGCCAGCAGCTCTGGACAGGATGAAGCTTTCTTT. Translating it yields CASSSGQDEAFF.

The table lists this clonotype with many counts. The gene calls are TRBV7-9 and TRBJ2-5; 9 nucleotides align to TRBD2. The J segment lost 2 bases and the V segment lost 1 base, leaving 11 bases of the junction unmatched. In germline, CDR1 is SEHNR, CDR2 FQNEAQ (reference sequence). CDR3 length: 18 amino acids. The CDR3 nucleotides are TGTGCCAGCAGCTTAGGCGGGAGGGCCCTCCGGCGGCAAGAGACCCAGTACTTC. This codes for CASSLGGRALRRQETQYF.

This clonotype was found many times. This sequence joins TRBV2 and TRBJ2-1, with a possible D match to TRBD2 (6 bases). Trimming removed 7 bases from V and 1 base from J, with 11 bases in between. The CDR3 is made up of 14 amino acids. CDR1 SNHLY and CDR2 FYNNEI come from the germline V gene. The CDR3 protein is CASTGDYSYNEQFF. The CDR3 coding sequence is TGTGCCAGCACGGGAGACTATTCCTACAATGAGCAGTTCTTC.

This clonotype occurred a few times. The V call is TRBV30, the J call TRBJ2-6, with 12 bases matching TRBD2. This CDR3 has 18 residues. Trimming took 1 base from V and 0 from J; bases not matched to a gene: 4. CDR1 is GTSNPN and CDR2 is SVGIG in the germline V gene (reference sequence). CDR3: CAWSAWTSGNSGANVLTF. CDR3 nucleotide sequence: TGTGCCTGGAGTGCGTGGACTAGCGGGAACTCTGGGGCCAACGTCCTGACTTTC.

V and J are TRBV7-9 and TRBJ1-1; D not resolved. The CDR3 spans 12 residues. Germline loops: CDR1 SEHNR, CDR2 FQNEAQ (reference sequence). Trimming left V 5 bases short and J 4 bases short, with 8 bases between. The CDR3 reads CASSRAPTEAFF. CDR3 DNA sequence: TGTGCCAGCAGCCGGGCCCCCACTGAAGCTTTCTTT.

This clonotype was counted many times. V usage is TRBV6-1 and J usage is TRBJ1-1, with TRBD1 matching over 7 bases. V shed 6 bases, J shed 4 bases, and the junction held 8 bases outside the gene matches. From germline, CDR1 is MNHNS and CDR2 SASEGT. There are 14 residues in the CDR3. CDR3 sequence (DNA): TGTGCCAGCAGCCAGACAGGGCGGGGCACTGAAGCTTTCTTT. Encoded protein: CASSQTGRGTEAFF.

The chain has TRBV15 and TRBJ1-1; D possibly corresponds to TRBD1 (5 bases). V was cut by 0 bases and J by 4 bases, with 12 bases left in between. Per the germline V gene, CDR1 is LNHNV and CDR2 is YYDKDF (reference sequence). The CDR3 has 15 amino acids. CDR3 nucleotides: TGTGCCACCAGCAGAGATCCAGGGCTGGGCACTGAAGCTTTCTTT. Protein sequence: CATSRDPGLGTEAFF.

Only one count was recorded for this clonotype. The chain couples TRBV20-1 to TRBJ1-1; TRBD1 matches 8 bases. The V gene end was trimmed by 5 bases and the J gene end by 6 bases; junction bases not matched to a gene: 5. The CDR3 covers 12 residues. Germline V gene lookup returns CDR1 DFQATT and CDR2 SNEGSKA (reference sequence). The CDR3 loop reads CSAGQGYAEAFF. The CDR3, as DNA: TGCAGTGCTGGACAGGGTTACGCTGAAGCTTTCTTT.

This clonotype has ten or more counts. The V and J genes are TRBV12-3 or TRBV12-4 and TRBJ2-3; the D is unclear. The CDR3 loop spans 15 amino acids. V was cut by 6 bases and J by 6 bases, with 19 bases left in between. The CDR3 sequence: CASSHFRAQDDTQYF. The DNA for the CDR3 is TGTGCCAGCAGCCACTTTAGGGCCCAGGATGATACGCAGTATTTT.

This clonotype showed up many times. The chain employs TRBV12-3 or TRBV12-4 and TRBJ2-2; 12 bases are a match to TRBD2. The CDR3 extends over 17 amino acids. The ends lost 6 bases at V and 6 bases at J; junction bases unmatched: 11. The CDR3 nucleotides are TGTGCCAGCAGCCGGCCTTACTCTAGCGGGAGGGCCGGGGAGCTGTTTTTT. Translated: CASSRPYSSGRAGELFF.

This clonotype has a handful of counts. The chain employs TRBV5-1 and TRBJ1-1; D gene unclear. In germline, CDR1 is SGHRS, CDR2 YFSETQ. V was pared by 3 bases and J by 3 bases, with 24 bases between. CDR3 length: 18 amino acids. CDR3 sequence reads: CASSSRPLGRVNYTEAFF. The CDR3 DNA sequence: TGCGCCAGCAGCTCCCGTCCCCTGGGAAGGGTGAACTACACTGAAGCTTTCTTT.

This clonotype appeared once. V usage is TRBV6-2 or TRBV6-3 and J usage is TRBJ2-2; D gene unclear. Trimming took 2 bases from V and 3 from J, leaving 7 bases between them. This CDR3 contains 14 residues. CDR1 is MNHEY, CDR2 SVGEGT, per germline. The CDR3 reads CASSYGRYTGELFF. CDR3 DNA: TGTGCCAGCAGTTACGGAAGGTACACCGGGGAGCTGTTTTTT.

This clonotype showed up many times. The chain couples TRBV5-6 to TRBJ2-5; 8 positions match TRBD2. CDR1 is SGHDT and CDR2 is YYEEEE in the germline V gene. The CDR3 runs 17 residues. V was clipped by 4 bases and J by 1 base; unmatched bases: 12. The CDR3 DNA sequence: TGTGCCAGCAGCCCCCCCCCAGCGGGAGTTTTCCAAGAGACCCAGTACTTC. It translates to CASSPPPAGVFQETQYF. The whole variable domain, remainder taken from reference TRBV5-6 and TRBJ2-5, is DAGVTQSPTHLIKTRGQQVTLRCSPKSGHDTVSWYQQALGQGPQFIFQYYEEEERQRGNFPDRFSGHQFPNYSSELNVNALLLGDSALYLCASSPPPAGVFQETQYFGPGTRLLVL.

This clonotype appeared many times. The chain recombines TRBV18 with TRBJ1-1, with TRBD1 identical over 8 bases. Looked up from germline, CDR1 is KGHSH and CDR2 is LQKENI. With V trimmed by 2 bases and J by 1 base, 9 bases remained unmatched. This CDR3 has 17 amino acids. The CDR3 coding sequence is TGTGCCAGCTCACCAAGGTTATTGACAGGGGAGAACACTGAAGCTTTCTTT. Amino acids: CASSPRLLTGENTEAFF.

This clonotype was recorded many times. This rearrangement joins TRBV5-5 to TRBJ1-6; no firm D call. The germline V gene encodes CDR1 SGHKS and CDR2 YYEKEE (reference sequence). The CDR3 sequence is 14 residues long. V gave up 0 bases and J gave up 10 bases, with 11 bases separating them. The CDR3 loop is CASSLVVGRSPLHF. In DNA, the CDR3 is TGTGCCAGCAGCTTGGTTGTTGGGCGATCACCCCTCCACTTT.